This T cell receptor (beta chain) was sequenced for a study of blood T cell repertoires in COVID-19. Background on the study: Sample material is recorded as cDNA or gDNA derived from T cells, B-cell-depleted T cells, or PBMCs.

Sequencing used immunoSEQ multiplex PCR; TCRdb keeps in-frame clones, though not all of them. Of 200,000 or so clones in the sample, 80% to 90% were seen once. Germline CDR1 SGDLS, CDR2 YYNGEE. With V trimmed by 4 bases and J by 5 bases, 13 bases remained unmatched. This CDR3 is 16 amino acids long. This chain joins TRBV9 and TRBJ1-1; 8 bases agree with TRBD1. This clonotype was sampled from a man older than 75 with acute or convalescent COVID-19. Sequenced: peripheral blood. The CDR3 nucleotides are TGTGCCAGCAGCTACGGACAGGGCCTAGGGGGGACTGAAGCTTTCTTT. Protein product: CASSYGQGLGGTEAFF.